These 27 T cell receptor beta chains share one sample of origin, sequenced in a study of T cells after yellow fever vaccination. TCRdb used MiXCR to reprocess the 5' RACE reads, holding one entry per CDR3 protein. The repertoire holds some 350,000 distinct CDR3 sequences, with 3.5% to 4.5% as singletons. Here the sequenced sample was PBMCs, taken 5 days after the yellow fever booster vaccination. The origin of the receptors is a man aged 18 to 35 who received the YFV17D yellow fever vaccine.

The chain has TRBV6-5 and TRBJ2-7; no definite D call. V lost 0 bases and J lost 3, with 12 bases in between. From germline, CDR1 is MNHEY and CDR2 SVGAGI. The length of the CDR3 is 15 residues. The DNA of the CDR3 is TGTGCCAGCAGTTACTCGTTCGCAGGCATCTACGAGCAGTACTTC. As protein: CASSYSFAGIYEQYF.

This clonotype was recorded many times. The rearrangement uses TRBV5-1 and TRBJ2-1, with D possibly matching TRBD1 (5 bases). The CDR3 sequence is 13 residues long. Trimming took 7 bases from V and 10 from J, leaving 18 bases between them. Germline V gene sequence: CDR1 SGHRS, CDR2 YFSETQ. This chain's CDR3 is CASGGLGPGEQFF. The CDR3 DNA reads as TGCGCCAGCGGCGGTCTGGGGCCTGGAGAGCAGTTCTTC.

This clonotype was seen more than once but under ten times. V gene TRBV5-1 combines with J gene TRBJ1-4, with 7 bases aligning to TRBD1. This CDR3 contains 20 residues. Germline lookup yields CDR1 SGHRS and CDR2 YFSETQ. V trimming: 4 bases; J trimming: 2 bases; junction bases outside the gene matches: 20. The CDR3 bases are TGCGCCAGCAGCGCATTGGGGGGGACAGCTCAACCTTCCACTAATGAAAAACTGTTTTTT. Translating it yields CASSALGGTAQPSTNEKLFF.

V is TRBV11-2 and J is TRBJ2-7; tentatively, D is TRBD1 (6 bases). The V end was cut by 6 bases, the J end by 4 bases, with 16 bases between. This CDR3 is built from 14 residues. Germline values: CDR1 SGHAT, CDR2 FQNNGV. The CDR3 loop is CASRQIQGTYEQYF. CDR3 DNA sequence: TGTGCCAGCAGACAAATACAGGGTACTTACGAGCAGTACTTC.

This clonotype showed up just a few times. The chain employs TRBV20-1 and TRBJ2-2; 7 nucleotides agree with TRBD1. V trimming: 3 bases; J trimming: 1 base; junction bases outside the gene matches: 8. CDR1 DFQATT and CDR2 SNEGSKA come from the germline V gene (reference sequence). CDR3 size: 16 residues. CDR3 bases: TGCAGTGCTAGCGGCAGGGGGACGATGAACACCGGGGAGCTGTTTTTT. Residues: CSASGRGTMNTGELFF.

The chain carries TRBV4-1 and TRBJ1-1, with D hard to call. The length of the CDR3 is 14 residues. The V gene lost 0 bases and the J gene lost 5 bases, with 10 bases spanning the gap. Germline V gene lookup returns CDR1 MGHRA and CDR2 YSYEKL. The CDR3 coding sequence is TGCGCCAGCAGCCAAGATCCCGGGGTTACTGAAGCTTTCTTT. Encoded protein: CASSQDPGVTEAFF.

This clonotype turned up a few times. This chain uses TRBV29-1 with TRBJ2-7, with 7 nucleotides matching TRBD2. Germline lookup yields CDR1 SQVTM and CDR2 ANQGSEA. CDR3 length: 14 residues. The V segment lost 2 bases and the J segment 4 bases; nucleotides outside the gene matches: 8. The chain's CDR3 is CSVEIGGNGYEQYF. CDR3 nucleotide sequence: TGCAGCGTTGAAATCGGGGGGAATGGATACGAGCAGTACTTC.

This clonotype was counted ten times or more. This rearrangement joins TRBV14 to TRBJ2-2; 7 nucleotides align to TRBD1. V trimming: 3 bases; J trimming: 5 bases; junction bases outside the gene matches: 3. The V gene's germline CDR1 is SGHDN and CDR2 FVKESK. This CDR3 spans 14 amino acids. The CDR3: CASSQGQRTGELFF. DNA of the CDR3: TGTGCCAGCAGCCAGGGACAGCGAACCGGGGAGCTGTTTTTT.

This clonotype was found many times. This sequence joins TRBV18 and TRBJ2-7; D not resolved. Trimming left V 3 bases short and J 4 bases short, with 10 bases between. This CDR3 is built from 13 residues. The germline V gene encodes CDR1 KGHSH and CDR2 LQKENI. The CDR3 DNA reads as TGTGCCAGCTCACCCACAACCGAATACGAGCAGTACTTC. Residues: CASSPTTEYEQYF. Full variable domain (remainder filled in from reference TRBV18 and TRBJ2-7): NAGVMQNPRHLVRRRGQEARLRCSPMKGHSHVYWYRQLPEEGLKFMVYLQKENIIDESGMPKERFSAEFPKEGPSILRIQQVVRGDSAAYFCASSPTTEYEQYFGPGTRLTVT.

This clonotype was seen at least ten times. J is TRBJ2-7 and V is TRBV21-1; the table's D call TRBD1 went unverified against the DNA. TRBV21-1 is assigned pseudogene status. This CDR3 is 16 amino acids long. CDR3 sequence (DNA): TGTGCCAGCAGCAAAGGCGGGGGACAGGGGGACTACGAGCAGTACGTC. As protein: CASSKGGGQGDYEQYV.

The CDR3 DNA reads TGTGCCAGCAGCGTAGGGGGCTCCAGACAAGAGACCCAGTACTTC. Encoded protein: CASSVGGSRQETQYF. V usage is TRBV28 and J usage is TRBJ2-5; 7 bases align to TRBD1. Germline CDR1 reads MDHEN; CDR2 reads SYDVKM. This CDR3 region has 15 residues. After removal of 6 bases from V and 2 bases from J, the junction contained 9 bases not matched to a gene.

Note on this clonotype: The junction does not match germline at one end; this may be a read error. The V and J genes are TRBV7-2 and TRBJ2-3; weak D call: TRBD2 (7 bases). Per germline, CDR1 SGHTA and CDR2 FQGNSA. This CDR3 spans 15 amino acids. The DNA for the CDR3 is TGTGCCAGCAGCCCGCAAGCGGGGAGGACAGATACGCTGTATTTT. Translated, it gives CASSPQAGRTDTLYF.

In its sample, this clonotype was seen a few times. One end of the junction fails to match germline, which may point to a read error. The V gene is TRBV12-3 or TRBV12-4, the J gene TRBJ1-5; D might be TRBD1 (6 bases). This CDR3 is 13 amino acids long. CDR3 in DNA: TGTGCCAGCAGCTTAGACAGGTTCCAGCCCCAGCATTTT. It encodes CASSLDRFQPQHF.

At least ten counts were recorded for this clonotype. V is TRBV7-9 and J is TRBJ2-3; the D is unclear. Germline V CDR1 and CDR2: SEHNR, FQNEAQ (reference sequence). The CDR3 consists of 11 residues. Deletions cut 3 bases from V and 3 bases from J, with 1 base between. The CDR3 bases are TGTGCCAGCAGCTTTACAGATACGCAGTATTTT. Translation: CASSFTDTQYF. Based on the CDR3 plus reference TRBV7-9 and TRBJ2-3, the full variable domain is DTGVSQNPRHKITKRGQNVTFRCDPISEHNRLYWYRQTLGQGPEFLTYFQNEAQLEKSRLLSDRFSAERPKGSFSTLEIQRTEQGDSAMYLCASSFTDTQYFGPGTRLTVL.

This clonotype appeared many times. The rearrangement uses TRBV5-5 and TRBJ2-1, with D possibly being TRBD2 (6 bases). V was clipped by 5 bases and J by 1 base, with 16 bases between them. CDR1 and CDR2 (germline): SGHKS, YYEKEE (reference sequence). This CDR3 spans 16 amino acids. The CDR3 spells CASSPRFGGSYNEQFF. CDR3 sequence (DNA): TGTGCCAGCAGTCCTCGTTTCGGGGGATCCTACAATGAGCAGTTCTTC.

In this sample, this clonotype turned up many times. In nucleotides, the CDR3 is TGCAGTGCCCCCCCGTCGGGGGCAACACAAGAGACCCAGTACTTC. It translates to CSAPPSGATQETQYF. The rearrangement links TRBV20-1 to TRBJ2-5; D tentatively reads TRBD1 or TRBD2 (6 bases each). The germline V gene has CDR1 DFQATT and CDR2 SNEGSKA (reference sequence). V shed 6 bases and J shed 2 bases, with 19 bases lying between them. The CDR3 loop spans 15 amino acids.

This CDR3 reads CASRMTAIQETQYF. CDR3 in DNA: TGTGCCAGCAGGATGACAGCCATCCAAGAGACCCAGTACTTC. The gene calls are TRBV5-5 and TRBJ2-5; D possibly corresponds to TRBD1 (5 bases). This CDR3 region has 14 residues. The germline gives CDR1 SGHKS, CDR2 YYEKEE (reference sequence). V was cut by 5 bases and J by 1 base, with 12 bases left in between.

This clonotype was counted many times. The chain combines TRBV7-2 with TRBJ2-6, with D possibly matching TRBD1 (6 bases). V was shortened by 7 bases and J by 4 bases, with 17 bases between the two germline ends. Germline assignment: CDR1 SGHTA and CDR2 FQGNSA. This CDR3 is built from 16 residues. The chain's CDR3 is CASTNYRALGANVLTF. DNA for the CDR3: TGTGCCAGCACCAATTACAGGGCGTTGGGGGCCAACGTCCTGACTTTC. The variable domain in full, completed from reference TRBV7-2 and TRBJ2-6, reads GAGVSQSPSNKVTEKGKDVELRCDPISGHTALYWYRQSLGQGLEFLIYFQGNSAPDKSGLPSDRFSAERTGGSVSTLTIQRTQQEDSAVYLCASTNYRALGANVLTFGAGSRLTVL.

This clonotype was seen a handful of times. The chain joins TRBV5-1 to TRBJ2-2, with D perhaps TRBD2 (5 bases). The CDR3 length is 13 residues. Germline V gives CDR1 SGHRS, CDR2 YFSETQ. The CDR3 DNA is TGCCGCCAGAGGGTATTTAACACCGGGGAGCTGTTTTTT. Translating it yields CRQRVFNTGELFF.

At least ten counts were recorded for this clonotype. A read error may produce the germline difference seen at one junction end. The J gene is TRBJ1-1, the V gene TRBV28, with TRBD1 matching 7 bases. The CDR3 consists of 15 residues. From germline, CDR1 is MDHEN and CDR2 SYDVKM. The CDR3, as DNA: TGTGCCAGCAGTATAGGGGGGACAGCCGTGAATCCCGTAATCTTT. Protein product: CASSIGGTAVNPVIF.

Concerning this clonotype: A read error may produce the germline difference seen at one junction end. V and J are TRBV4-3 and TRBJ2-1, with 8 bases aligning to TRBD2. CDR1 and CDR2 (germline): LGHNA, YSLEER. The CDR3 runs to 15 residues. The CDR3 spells CASSQGGGPYIEQFF. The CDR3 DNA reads TGCGCCAGCAGCCAAGGCGGGGGGCCATACATTGAGCAGTTCTTC.

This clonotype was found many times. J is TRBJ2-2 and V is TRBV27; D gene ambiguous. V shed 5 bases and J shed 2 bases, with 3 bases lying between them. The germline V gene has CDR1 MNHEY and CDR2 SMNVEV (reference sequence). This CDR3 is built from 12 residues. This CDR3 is CASSRNTGELFF. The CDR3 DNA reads TGTGCCAGCAGTCGCAACACCGGGGAGCTGTTTTTT.

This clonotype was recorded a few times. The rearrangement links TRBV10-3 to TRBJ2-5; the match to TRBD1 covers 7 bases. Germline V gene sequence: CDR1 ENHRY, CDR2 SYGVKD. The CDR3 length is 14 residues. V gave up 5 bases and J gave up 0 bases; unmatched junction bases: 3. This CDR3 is CAISTDRDQETQYF. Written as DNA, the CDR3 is TGTGCCATCAGTACTGACAGGGACCAAGAGACCCAGTACTTC.

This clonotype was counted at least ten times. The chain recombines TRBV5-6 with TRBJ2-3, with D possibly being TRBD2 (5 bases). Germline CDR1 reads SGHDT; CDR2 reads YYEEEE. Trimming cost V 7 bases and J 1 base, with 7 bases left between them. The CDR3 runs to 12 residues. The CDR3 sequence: CASWRGTDTQYF. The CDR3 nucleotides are TGTGCCAGCTGGCGGGGCACAGATACGCAGTATTTT.

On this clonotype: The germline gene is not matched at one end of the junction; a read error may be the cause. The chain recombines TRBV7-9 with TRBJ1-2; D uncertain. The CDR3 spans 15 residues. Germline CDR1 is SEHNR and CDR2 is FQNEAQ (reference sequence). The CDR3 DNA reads TGTGCCGGCAGCCCCCCACTCTCACCGACTTATGGCTACACCTTC. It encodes CAGSPPLSPTYGYTF.

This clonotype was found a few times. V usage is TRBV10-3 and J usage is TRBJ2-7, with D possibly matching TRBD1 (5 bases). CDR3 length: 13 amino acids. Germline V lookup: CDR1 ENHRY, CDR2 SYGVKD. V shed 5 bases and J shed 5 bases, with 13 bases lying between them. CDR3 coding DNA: TGTGCCATCAGTTTCGCAGGGTCGGACGAGCAGTACTTC. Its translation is CAISFAGSDEQYF.

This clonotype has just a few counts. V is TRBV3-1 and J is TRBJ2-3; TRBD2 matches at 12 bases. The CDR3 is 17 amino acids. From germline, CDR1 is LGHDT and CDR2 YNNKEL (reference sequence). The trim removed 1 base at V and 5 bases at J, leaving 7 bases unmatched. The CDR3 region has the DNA TGTGCCAGCAGCCAAGGACTAGCGGGGGTTTCGATAGATACGCAGTATTTT. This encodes CASSQGLAGVSIDTQYF.